Listed below are T cell receptor beta chains from one sample, sequenced in a study of T cell responses to AZD1222 COVID-19 vaccine. Profiling relied on immunoSEQ multiplex PCR, and the TCRdb table lists in-frame clones only, not all of them. The sample holds 63,000 or so clones, roughly 87% seen once. This specimen consisted of peripheral blood, obtained on day 0 of AZD1222 vaccination. The receptor source for this set is an adult in good health. The CDR3 runs from the conserved cysteine through the conserved F or W. A D gene is named only where the DNA matches it firmly. Size is omitted from some rows. Given values are once, few, many or a class for expanded clones.

.	.	TRBJ1-6	TRBV12-3/TRBV12-4	TGTGCCAGCAGCGCTAATTCACCCCTCCACTTT	CASSANSPLHF
.	.	TRBJ1-4	TRBV3-1/TRBV3-2	TGTGCCAGCAGCCAAGAAAGCCCCGGAAAACTGTTTTTT	CASSQESPGKLFF
.	.	TRBJ2-1	TRBV7-3	TGTGCCAGCAGCCAATACGGGACAACTAACAATGAGCAGTTCTTC	CASSQYGTTNNEQFF
TRBD2	once	TRBJ2-1	TRBV5-4	TGTGCCAGCAGCTTGGCAAGGGGAGGGCTGAATGAGCAGTTCTTC	CASSLARGGLNEQFF
TRBD2	few	TRBJ2-3	TRBV7-8	TGTGCCAGCAGCACGATAGCGGGGGTTTACACAGATACGCAGTATTTT	CASSTIAGVYTDTQYF
.	.	TRBJ2-5	TRBV7-9	TGTGCCAGCAGCTTAAAGGGTCTTAAAGAGACCCAGTACTTC	CASSLKGLKETQYF
.	.	TRBJ1-4	TRBV6-5	TGTGCCAGCAGTTACGGATTCTTAACGGGTGAAAAACTGTTTTTT	CASSYGFLTGEKLFF
.	.	TRBJ2-1	TRBV12-3/TRBV12-4	TGTGCCAGCAGTTCCCAGCCCCCGTATGAGCAGTTCTTC	CASSSQPPYEQFF
.	.	TRBJ2-5	TRBV3-1/TRBV3-2	TGTGCCAGCAGCCCCTCCCTGGCTAGCGAAGAGACCCAGTACTTC	CASSPSLASEETQYF
TRBD1	.	TRBJ1-1	TRBV30	TGTGCCTGGATTGGACAGGGGGCCTGGACTGAAGCTTTCTTT	CAWIGQGAWTEAFF
TRBD1	.	TRBJ2-7	TRBV27	TGTGCCAGCAGTCGGGACAGGTCGTCGTACGAGCAGTACTTC	CASSRDRSSYEQYF
.	.	TRBJ1-1	TRBV6-6	TGTGCCAGCAGCCCCCGGGACCTCTTGAACACTGAAGCTTTCTTT	CASSPRDLLNTEAFF
TRBD1	.	TRBJ1-5	TRBV6-5	TGTGCCAGCATCCTGGACAGGGGACTCAATCAGCCCCAGCATTTT	CASILDRGLNQPQHF
TRBD2	.	TRBJ2-5	TRBV6-5	TGTGCCAGCCGGACGGGAGGGGCAGAGACCCAGTACTTC	CASRTGGAETQYF
.	.	TRBJ1-6	TRBV25-1	TGTGCCAGCAGTACCGAGCAGGGATACACCTATAATTCACCCCTCCACTTT	CASSTEQGYTYNSPLHF
.	few	TRBJ1-6	TRBV3-1/TRBV3-2	TGTGCCAGCAGCCCAGGCCGACAGACCAATTCACCCCTCCACTTT	CASSPGRQTNSPLHF
TRBD1	.	TRBJ1-5	TRBV10-3	TGTGCCATCAGCGGGGGACAGGGAGTCAATCAGCCCCAGCATTTT	CAISGGQGVNQPQHF
.	.	TRBJ1-6	TRBV9	TGTGCCAGCAGCGTAGTTAACACCTGGGGTTCACCCCTCCACTTT	CASSVVNTWGSPLHF
.	.	TRBJ1-5	TRBV6-5	TGTGCCAGCAGACATGGGGGCAATCAGCCCCAGCATTTT	CASRHGGNQPQHF
TRBD1	.	TRBJ1-4	TRBV7-9	TGTGCCAGCAGCTTGACAGGGGGTAATGAAAAACTGTTTTTT	CASSLTGGNEKLFF
.	.	TRBJ1-5	TRBV27	TGTGCCAGCAGTTCCGTACGGGGTCCTGGCAATCAGCCCCAGCATTTT	CASSSVRGPGNQPQHF
.	.	TRBJ2-3	TRBV9	TGTGCCAGCAGCTCGAGGACCGGGGACGGTGTGGATACGCAGTATTTT	CASSSRTGDGVDTQYF
TRBD2	.	TRBJ2-2	TRBV9	TGTGCCAGCAGCGTAGTCCCAGCGGGGGGCCCCGGGGAGCTGTTTTTT	CASSVVPAGGPGELFF
.	.	TRBJ2-7	TRBV7-9	TGTGCCAGCAGCTTAGTGACGGGAATTAGCGGCTACGAGCAGTACTTC	CASSLVTGISGYEQYF
.	.	TRBJ1-1	TRBV7-2	TGTGCCAGCAGCTTAGGACGAGGGGCCGCTTTCTTT	CASSLGRGAAFF
TRBD1	.	TRBJ1-6	TRBV5-6	TGTGCCAGCAGCCCAGGGACAGGGGGTTCTGTTTACGGTTCACCCCTCCACTTT	CASSPGTGGSVYGSPLHF
.	once	TRBJ1-2	TRBV3-1/TRBV3-2	TGTGCCAGCAGCCAAGTGATGCGGGGCAGAGGCTATGGCTACACCTTC	CASSQVMRGRGYGYTF
.	once	TRBJ2-2	TRBV19	TGTGCCAGTAGTATTCTCCGTGTGAGCGGGCAGGGAAGCACCGGGGAGCTGTTTTTT	CASSILRVSGQGSTGELFF
.	few	TRBJ2-7	TRBV14	TGTGCCAGCAGCCAAGATAATTCGGCGGGAACCTACGAGCAGTACTTC	CASSQDNSAGTYEQYF
.	few	TRBJ1-1	TRBV28	TGTGCCACCCGGGACACGACCTTGAACACTGAAGCTTTCTTT	CATRDTTLNTEAFF
.	.	TRBJ1-1	TRBV14	TGTGCCAGCAGCTCGCAACTAAGACAGGTGAACACTGAAGCTTTCTTT	CASSSQLRQVNTEAFF
TRBD2	.	TRBJ2-1	TRBV11-2	TGTGCCAGCAGCACTCTGTGGGGACTAGAGACCTACAATGAGCAGTTCTTC	CASSTLWGLETYNEQFF
.	.	TRBJ1-1	TRBV19	TGTGCCAGTAGTATGCTCGCCAGGGAGACTGAAGCTTTCTTT	CASSMLARETEAFF
.	.	TRBJ1-2	TRBV6-5	TGTGCCAGCAGTTACCAGGGTTATAATGGCTACACCTTC	CASSYQGYNGYTF
.	.	TRBJ2-2	TRBV7-9	TGTGCCAGCAGCTTCATGGGGGAGCTGTTTTTT	CASSFMGELFF
.	once	TRBJ1-1	TRBV29-1	TGCAGCGTTGGGCTTGGCACTGAAGCTTTCTTT	CSVGLGTEAFF